The next 23 T cell receptor beta chains were all read from a single sample in a study of blood T cell repertoires in COVID-19. Profiling relied on immunoSEQ multiplex PCR, and the TCRdb table lists in-frame clones only, not all of them. The sample shows 20,000 to 25,000 clones, 86% of them seen only once. The sequenced sample was peripheral blood. Every receptor here comes from a human donor with active COVID-19. The donor label of this sample is uncertain.

The chain carries TRBV6-2 or TRBV6-3 and TRBJ2-4, with 8 bases identical to TRBD2. The V gene's germline CDR1 is MNHEY and CDR2 SVGEGT. V lost 5 bases and J lost 7; bases outside the gene matches: 7. This CDR3 spans 14 amino acids. CDR3 sequence (DNA): TGTGCCAGCAGTCAGTCCGGGACTAGTAACATTCAGTACTTC. As protein: CASSQSGTSNIQYF.

The CDR3 DNA reads as TGTGCCAGCAGCTTGCCGGGGGGGACCCAGTACTTC. This translates into CASSLPGGTQYF. The gene calls are TRBV5-4 and TRBJ2-5; 7 bases are a match to TRBD2. Looked up from germline, CDR1 is SGHNT and CDR2 is YYREEE (reference sequence). The CDR3 sequence is 12 residues long. Trimming at V came to 1 base and at J to 7 bases, leaving 1 base not matched to a gene.

The chain carries TRBV5-1 and TRBJ1-1; D unresolved. Germline CDR1 SGHRS, CDR2 YFSETQ. V was clipped by 0 bases and J by 2 bases, with 5 bases between them. The CDR3 extends over 13 amino acids. The CDR3 nucleotides are TGCGCCAGCAGCTTGGACAGTAACACTGAAGCTTTCTTT. It specifies CASSLDSNTEAFF. Drawing the rest from reference TRBV5-1 and TRBJ1-1, the complete variable domain is KAGVTQTPRYLIKTRGQQVTLSCSPISGHRSVSWYQQTPGQGLQFLFEYFSETQRNKGNFPGRFSGRQFSNSRSEMNVSTLELGDSALYLCASSLDSNTEAFFGQGTRLTVV.

The CDR3, as DNA: TGTGCCAGCAGCCAAGATTTGGCAGATAATGAAAAACTGTTTTTT. Amino acids: CASSQDLADNEKLFF. The genes are TRBV4-2 and TRBJ1-4; D not resolved. Germline CDR1 LGHNA, CDR2 YNFKEQ. Trimming removed 0 bases from V and 4 bases from J, with 9 bases in between. This CDR3 comprises 15 residues.

The V call is TRBV5-4, the J call TRBJ2-7, with 7 bases identical to TRBD1. This CDR3 contains 15 residues. With V trimmed by 5 bases and J by 0 bases, 8 bases remained unmatched. CDR1 and CDR2 (germline): SGHNT, YYREEE (reference sequence). CDR3 residues: CASRRTGASSYEQYF. For the CDR3, the DNA is TGTGCCAGCAGGCGAACAGGGGCCAGCTCCTACGAGCAGTACTTC.

This chain uses TRBV6-5 with TRBJ2-3; D gene unclear. The CDR3 consists of 15 residues. The V gene's germline CDR1 is MNHEY and CDR2 SVGAGI. V was cut by 6 bases and J by 0 bases, with 13 bases left in between. Written as DNA, the CDR3 is TGTGCCAGCAGCCCCGCTAGGCCAAGCACAGATACGCAGTATTTT. Amino acid sequence: CASSPARPSTDTQYF.

The J gene is TRBJ2-5, the V gene TRBV5-6, with 9 positions matching TRBD2. After removal of 4 bases from V and 5 bases from J, the junction contained 15 bases not matched to a gene. CDR3 length: 17 residues. Germline CDR1 is SGHDT and CDR2 is YYEEEE. The CDR3 sequence: CASSLGLAGRPGETQYF. CDR3 bases: TGTGCCAGCAGCCTAGGGCTAGCGGGGAGGCCGGGGGAGACCCAGTACTTC.

A single count supports this clone. The J gene is TRBJ2-7, the V gene TRBV19; TRBD1 matches at 7 bases. The germline CDR1 and CDR2 sequences are LNHDA and SQIVND (reference sequence). V shed 5 bases, J shed 2 bases, and the junction held 6 bases outside the gene matches. This CDR3 spans 14 amino acids. Written as DNA, the CDR3 is TGTGCCAGTAGTGCGCCGGGACAGACCTACGAGCAGTACTTC. As protein: CASSAPGQTYEQYF.

The genes are TRBV29-1 and TRBJ2-1, with D possibly TRBD2 on 6 matching bases. The ends were cut back, 8 bases at V and 7 bases at J, with 21 bases in the middle. The CDR3 consists of 14 residues. The germline V gene encodes CDR1 SQVTM and CDR2 ANQGSEA. CDR3 coding DNA: TGCAGCACCGGGCCCGGCGGGGCCGGGAATGAGCAGTTCTTC. The encoded protein is CSTGPGGAGNEQFF.

The J gene is TRBJ2-7, the V gene TRBV18; 10 nucleotides line up with TRBD1. V trimming: 3 bases; J trimming: 6 bases; junction bases outside the gene matches: 5. This CDR3 contains 14 residues. Germline V gives CDR1 KGHSH, CDR2 LQKENI. The CDR3 bases are TGTGCCAGCTCACCGGGACAGGGGATGGTCGAGCAGTACTTC. As protein: CASSPGQGMVEQYF.

The chain has TRBV7-8 and TRBJ1-2; TRBD1 agrees at 8 bases. Trimming at V came to 5 bases and at J to 6 bases, leaving 8 bases not matched to a gene. Germline V gene lookup returns CDR1 SGHVS and CDR2 FQNEAQ. The CDR3 loop spans 14 amino acids. The DNA of the CDR3 is TGTGCCAGCAGCCGCCGGGACAGGTCTAATGGCTACACCTTC. It specifies CASSRRDRSNGYTF.

Comments on this clone: One junction end does not reproduce the germline sequence, and a read error may be involved. This chain links TRBV5-4 with TRBJ2-1; D unresolved. The CDR3 contains 15 residues. The germline V gene has CDR1 SGHNT and CDR2 YYREEE (reference sequence). As DNA, the CDR3 is TGTGCCAGCAGCTTGGCCGCGGCCCCGTACACTGAGCAGTTCTTC. It yields the protein CASSLAAAPYTEQFF.

V is TRBV11-3 and J is TRBJ2-7, with no clear D. Germline CDR1 reads SGHNT; CDR2 reads YENEEA. The CDR3 is made up of 11 amino acids. V was cut by 5 bases and J by 6 bases, with 8 bases left in between. CDR3 region: CASSQSSEQYF. Here the CDR3 DNA reads TGTGCCAGCAGCCAGTCTTCCGAGCAGTACTTC.

The J gene is TRBJ2-3, the V gene TRBV7-9; 12 positions agree with TRBD2. J lost 5 bases, V lost 5 bases, and 5 bases had no gene match. CDR1 is SEHNR and CDR2 is FQNEAQ in the germline V gene (reference sequence). The CDR3 totals 15 residues. This chain's CDR3 is CASSKGLAGLDTQYF. CDR3 nucleotides: TGTGCCAGCAGCAAGGGACTAGCGGGTTTAGATACGCAGTATTTT. Variable domain in full (rest from reference TRBV7-9 and TRBJ2-3): DTGVSQNPRHKITKRGQNVTFRCDPISEHNRLYWYRQTLGQGPEFLTYFQNEAQLEKSRLLSDRFSAERPKGSFSTLEIQRTEQGDSAMYLCASSKGLAGLDTQYFGPGTRLTVL.

Details on this clone: The identical CDR3 is also encoded by other nucleotide sequences in the sample. The gene calls are TRBV10-2 and TRBJ2-3; D call uncertain. In germline, CDR1 is WSHSY, CDR2 SAAADI. CDR3 size: 14 residues. With 6 bases removed from V and 0 bases from J, the gap between germline ends came to 10 bases. The CDR3 loop is CASSRGASTDTQYF. The CDR3 DNA sequence: TGCGCCAGCAGCCGTGGAGCTAGCACAGATACGCAGTATTTT.

J is TRBJ2-7 and V is TRBV24-1; TRBD1 is a possible D gene (6 bases). CDR1 KGHDR and CDR2 SFDVKD come from the germline V gene. V lost 9 bases to trimming and J lost 0 bases, with 8 bases between them. The CDR3 spans 12 residues. The CDR3 DNA is TGTGCCACCCGGGACACCTCCTACGAGCAGTACTTC. Encoded protein: CATRDTSYEQYF.

This chain connects TRBV2 to TRBJ2-3; D is uncertain. The CDR3 has 15 amino acids. Trimming left V 2 bases short and J 2 bases short, with 11 bases between. Germline assignment: CDR1 SNHLY and CDR2 FYNNEI. CDR3 coding DNA: TGTGCCAGCAGTGAACGGAGCTCTACCACAGATACGCAGTATTTT. It translates to CASSERSSTTDTQYF.

This sequence joins TRBV28 and TRBJ1-5, with TRBD1 as a possible D gene (6 bases). The CDR3 length is 14 residues. CDR1 and CDR2 (germline): MDHEN, SYDVKM. Deletions cut 3 bases from V and 7 bases from J, with 13 bases between. The CDR3 region is CASSFRQERQPQHF. The DNA for the CDR3 is TGTGCCAGCAGTTTTCGACAGGAGAGACAGCCCCAGCATTTT.

V and J are TRBV3-1 (or the pseudogene TRBV3-2) and TRBJ2-3; 14 bases are shared with TRBD2. The CDR3 runs to 20 residues. Germline lookup yields CDR1 LGHDT and CDR2 YNNKEL (reference sequence). The J segment lost 6 bases and the V segment lost 0 bases, leaving 14 bases of the junction unmatched. The CDR3 region has the DNA TGTGCCAGCAGCCAAGATCCGGCAGGCCGGACTAGCGGGAGGTCGGATACGCAGTATTTT. It codes for CASSQDPAGRTSGRSDTQYF.

This chain connects TRBV12-3 or TRBV12-4 to TRBJ1-2, with D unclear. The CDR3 is 12 residues long. V dropped 0 bases and J dropped 8 bases, with 7 bases sitting between them. CDR3 sequence reads: CASSLASLGYTF. The DNA of the CDR3 is TGTGCCAGCAGTTTAGCCTCCCTGGGCTACACCTTC.

The chain combines TRBV27 with TRBJ2-6, with 8 bases matching TRBD1. The CDR3 has 19 residues. Germline V gene sequence: CDR1 MNHEY, CDR2 SMNVEV (reference sequence). V dropped 4 bases and J dropped 0; count of bases not matched to a gene: 11. For the CDR3, the DNA is TGTGCCAGCAGTTGGGGACAGGCCCTAGTCAGCTCTGGGGCCAACGTCCTGACTTTC. It codes for CASSWGQALVSSGANVLTF.

The chain couples TRBV5-6 to TRBJ1-4; D unresolved. V lost 3 bases, J lost 8 bases, and 14 bases lay in between. The CDR3 loop spans 14 amino acids. Germline values: CDR1 SGHDT, CDR2 YYEEEE. The CDR3 here is CASSSEGLEEKLFF. The CDR3 nucleotides read TGTGCCAGCAGCTCGGAGGGTTTGGAGGAAAAACTGTTTTTT.

This sequence joins TRBV19 and TRBJ2-3, with TRBD1 as a possible D gene (6 bases). This CDR3 contains 11 residues. The germline V and J ends were trimmed by 6 bases and 8 bases, with 9 bases remaining between them. CDR1 is LNHDA and CDR2 is SQIVND in the germline V gene (reference sequence). The CDR3, as DNA: TGTGCCAGTAGCCGAGGGGGTACGCAGTATTTT. This translates into CASSRGGTQYF.